This is a list of T cell receptor beta chains from one sample in a study of cytomegalovirus exposure and HLA in healthy donors. Generated by immunoSEQ multiplex PCR, the TCRdb table keeps only in-frame clones and is missing some. The repertoire holds about 49,000 clones, with roughly nine tenths as singletons. The material sequenced was PBMCs. All receptors come from a man between 18 and 35 years old in good health and CMV-seronegative. Each CDR3 is given with its conserved first and last residue. A D gene is named only where the DNA matches it firmly. For some rows the clone size is stated as once, few or many, or as a class when expanded; others skip it.

D gene	V gene	J gene	clone size	CDR3 protein	CDR3 DNA
.	TRBV30	TRBJ1-4	.	CAGRTANEKLFF	TGTGCCGGCCGGACAGCTAATGAAAAACTGTTTTTT
.	TRBV14	TRBJ2-6	.	CASSPGISGANVLTF	TGTGCCAGCAGCCCCGGTATCTCTGGGGCCAACGTCCTGACTTTC
TRBD1	TRBV29-1	TRBJ1-1	.	CSVDNRGGSEAFF	TGCAGCGTTGATAACAGGGGGGGGTCTGAAGCTTTCTTT
TRBD2	TRBV5-1	TRBJ2-1	.	CASSLARREPENEQFF	TGCGCCAGCAGCTTGGCCAGGCGGGAGCCCGAGAATGAGCAGTTCTTC
TRBD2	TRBV7-2	TRBJ2-1	.	CASSWTSGLVINEQFF	TGTGCCAGCAGCTGGACTTCGGGACTAGTGATCAATGAGCAGTTCTTC
.	TRBV28	TRBJ1-4	.	CASSPRRRRGNEKLFF	TGTGCCAGCAGCCCACGGAGGCGCCGAGGTAATGAAAAACTGTTTTTT
TRBD2	TRBV6-6	TRBJ2-7	.	CASSYWLAGESYEQYF	TGTGCCAGCAGTTATTGGCTAGCGGGGGAGTCTTACGAGCAGTACTTC
TRBD1	TRBV4-2	TRBJ1-2	.	CASSLLSTGEYGYTF	TGTGCCAGCAGCCTTCTCTCAACAGGGGAGTATGGCTACACCTTC
TRBD1	TRBV19	TRBJ1-5	.	CASSIRQGRGNQPQHF	TGTGCCAGTAGTATACGACAGGGAAGGGGCAATCAGCCCCAACATTTT
TRBD1	TRBV27	TRBJ1-4	.	CASRRTGVGEKLFF	TGTGCCAGCAGAAGGACAGGGGTGGGTGAAAAACTGTTTTTT
.	TRBV7-9	TRBJ2-1	.	CASSFRIRDPDAEQFF	TGTGCCAGCAGCTTTAGAATCAGGGATCCCGACGCTGAGCAGTTCTTC
TRBD1	TRBV28	TRBJ2-7	.	CASSSSTGAGYEQYF	TGTGCCAGCAGTTCTTCAACAGGGGCGGGCTACGAGCAGTACTTC
.	TRBV7-6	TRBJ1-1	.	CASAPGMRTEAFF	TGTGCCAGCGCACCAGGGATGAGGACTGAAGCTTTCTTT
TRBD2	TRBV4-1	TRBJ2-1	.	CASSQDLPSGVYNEQFF	TGCGCCAGCAGCCAAGATCTTCCCAGCGGGGTTTACAATGAGCAGTTCTTC
.	TRBV6-1	TRBJ2-1	.	CASSNPPTPTGEQFF	TGTGCCAGCAGCAATCCGCCCACGCCAACCGGTGAGCAGTTCTTC
TRBD2	TRBV7-2	TRBJ2-5	.	CASSFRTSGQETQYF	TGTGCCAGCAGCTTCCGGACTAGCGGACAGGAGACCCAGTACTTC
.	TRBV7-9	TRBJ1-3	.	CASSSGQGNSGNTIYF	TGTGCCAGCAGCTCGGGCCAGGGAAACTCCGGAAACACCATATATTTT
TRBD1	TRBV5-1	TRBJ2-3	.	CASQGARTTDTQYF	TGCGCCAGCCAGGGGGCTCGCACCACAGATACGCAGTATTTT
.	TRBV5-4	TRBJ2-3	.	CASSITGGTQYF	TGTGCCAGCAGCATTACCGGGGGTACGCAGTATTTT
.	TRBV9	TRBJ1-1	.	CASSVEPGHSNTEAFF	TGTGCCAGCAGCGTAGAGCCGGGACACTCGAACACTGAAGCTTTCTTT
TRBD2	TRBV12-5	TRBJ2-5	few	CASGLGLAGAAGQETQYF	TGTGCTAGTGGTTTGGGCTTAGCGGGAGCAGCGGGCCAAGAGACCCAGTACTTC
.	TRBV2	TRBJ2-2	.	CASSSQNTGELFF	TGTGCCAGCTCGTCACAGAACACCGGGGAGCTGTTTTTT
.	TRBV4-2	TRBJ2-3	.	CASSQENQIAETDTQYF	TGTGCCAGCAGCCAGGAAAACCAGATAGCGGAGACAGATACGCAGTATTTT
.	TRBV29-1	TRBJ2-2	once	CSVDYSPTGELFF	TGCAGCGTTGATTACAGCCCTACCGGGGAGCTGTTTTTT
TRBD1	TRBV27	TRBJ2-7	.	CASSLLRQGAGEQYF	TGTGCCAGCAGTTTGTTACGTCAGGGGGCGGGTGAGCAGTACTTC
.	TRBV13	TRBJ1-5	.	CASSQSGGNQPQHF	TGTGCCAGCAGCCAATCAGGGGGCAATCAGCCCCAGCATTTT
.	TRBV4-1	TRBJ2-2	.	CASSQETLANTGELFF	TGCGCCAGCAGCCAGGAAACACTAGCTAACACCGGGGAGCTGTTTTTT
TRBD1	TRBV18	TRBJ2-5	.	CASSPLGQGIVWETQYF	TGTGCCAGCTCACCACTCGGACAGGGGATAGTATGGGAGACCCAGTACTTC
TRBD1	TRBV5-1	TRBJ2-6	once	CASSRGGQSSGANVLTF	TGCGCCAGCAGCCGAGGGGGACAGAGCTCTGGGGCCAACGTCCTGACTTTC
TRBD1	TRBV18	TRBJ2-3	.	CASSRGTVTDTQYF	TGTGCCAGCTCACGGGGGACAGTCACAGATACGCAGTATTTT
TRBD2	TRBV6-1	TRBJ2-7	.	CASSGGTSGGQAYEQYF	TGTGCCAGCAGTGGAGGGACTAGCGGGGGGCAAGCCTACGAGCAGTACTTC
.	TRBV11-2	TRBJ2-2	.	CASSFQGTPRTGELFF	TGTGCCAGCAGCTTCCAAGGGACACCGAGGACCGGGGAGCTGTTTTTT
TRBD1	TRBV7-8	TRBJ2-2	.	CASSFRQGPTGELFF	TGTGCCAGCAGCTTTAGACAGGGGCCCACCGGGGAGCTGTTTTTT
.	TRBV30	TRBJ1-1	.	CAWSVRVPNTEAFF	TGTGCCTGGAGTGTACGGGTCCCGAACACTGAAGCTTTCTTT
.	TRBV27	TRBJ1-4	.	CASSLNDRNEKLFF	TGTGCCAGCAGTTTGAATGACAGGAATGAAAAACTGTTTTTT
.	TRBV11-2	TRBJ2-7	.	CASSREGTLSHEQYF	TGTGCCAGCAGCCGCGAAGGGACATTGAGCCACGAGCAGTACTTC
.	TRBV20-1	TRBJ2-1	.	CSAHGVHEQFF	TGCAGTGCCCATGGAGTCCATGAGCAGTTCTTC
TRBD1	TRBV18	TRBJ1-4	.	CASSPLGQGDEKLFF	TGTGCCAGCTCACCACTAGGACAGGGCGATGAAAAACTGTTTTTT
.	TRBV11-2	TRBJ1-1	.	CASSLVPGNTEAFF	TGTGCCAGCAGCTTAGTCCCGGGGAACACTGAAGCTTTCTTT
.	TRBV5-6	TRBJ1-4	.	CASSSAGVEKLFF	TGTGCCAGCAGCTCGGCAGGGGTTGAAAAACTGTTTTTT